Listed here is a single T cell receptor beta chain. In the original analysis: Amplification of reference gene primers provided the estimated nucleated cell counts. Data came from immunoSEQ multiplex PCR; TCRdb stores just in-frame clones and leaves some out. That table supplies the V and J calls and clone size; D and trimming were determined from the DNA. Here the sample spans just over 650,000 clones, more than 80% being singletons. This sample stems from a study of blood T cell repertoires in COVID-19. Study as a whole: COVID-19 samples, acute and convalescent, were from the United States, Italy and Spain. Sources were T cells, B-cell-depleted T cells, or PBMCs; the material itself was cDNA or gDNA.

The CDR3 consists of 13 residues. V was trimmed by 6 bases and J by 7 bases, leaving 13 bases between them. V is TRBV12-3 or TRBV12-4 and J is TRBJ1-3; perhaps TRBD1 as D (5 bases). Input material: peripheral blood. The clonotype originates from a woman aged 18-35 years with acute or convalescent COVID-19. CDR3 in DNA: TGTGCCAGCAGAGCTGCCGGGGGGAACACCATATATTTT. Its translation: CASRAAGGNTIYF.